Following are 22 T cell receptor beta chains from one sample sequenced in a study of blood T cell repertoires in COVID-19. Profiled with immunoSEQ multiplex PCR; TCRdb holds only in-frame clones, not every one. The sample yields some 140,000 clones, about 81% seen once. Source material: peripheral blood. All receptors derive from a woman older than 75 with acute or convalescent COVID-19.

J is TRBJ1-1 and V is TRBV20-1; D is possibly TRBD1 (5 bases). Germline CDR1 reads DFQATT; CDR2 reads SNEGSKA (reference sequence). CDR3 size: 11 residues. Trimming removed 3 bases at V and 6 bases at J, with 8 bases between. The CDR3 region is CSARRGAEAFF. The CDR3 region has the DNA TGCAGTGCTAGGCGGGGCGCTGAAGCTTTCTTT.

The chain recombines TRBV6-5 with TRBJ1-4, with 11 bases identical to TRBD1. V dropped 6 bases and J dropped 8; count of bases not matched to a gene: 2. This CDR3 has 13 amino acids. Germline CDR1 is MNHEY and CDR2 is SVGAGI. This CDR3 is CASRGTGGEKLFF. DNA for the CDR3: TGTGCCAGCAGGGGGACAGGGGGAGAAAAACTGTTTTTT.

This chain uses TRBV25-1 with TRBJ1-1; no clear D. Germline CDR1 MGHDK, CDR2 SYGVNS. The CDR3 covers 12 residues. V lost 4 bases, J lost 4 bases, and 7 bases lay in between. CDR3 sequence reads: CASSVDRTEAFF. In DNA, the CDR3 is TGTGCCAGCAGTGTAGATCGCACTGAAGCTTTCTTT.

This clone has a single count. The J gene is TRBJ2-7, the V gene TRBV18; 8 bases fit TRBD1. Germline V gives CDR1 KGHSH, CDR2 LQKENI. The CDR3 consists of 16 residues. The V and J ends lost 1 base and 3 bases, in that order; junction bases with no gene match: 8. CDR3 bases: TGTGCCAGCTCACCACGACAGGGGTCTGATAACTACGAGCAGTACTTC. Residues: CASSPRQGSDNYEQYF.

The chain combines TRBV9 with TRBJ1-2; the D gene is possibly TRBD1 (6 bases). Germline assignment: CDR1 SGDLS and CDR2 YYNGEE. V was trimmed by 4 bases and J by 4 bases, leaving 14 bases between them. The CDR3 is made up of 14 amino acids. For the CDR3, the DNA is TGTGCCAGCAGCACCCAGGGGTTCGGCTATGGCTACACCTTC. Translated, it gives CASSTQGFGYGYTF. The entire variable domain, with the rest obtained from reference TRBV9 and TRBJ1-2, is as follows: DSGVTQTPKHLITATGQRVTLRCSPRSGDLSVYWYQQSLDQGLQFLIQYYNGEERAKGNILERFSAQQFPDLHSELNLSSLELGDSALYFCASSTQGFGYGYTFGSGTRLTVV.

The rearrangement joins TRBV7-9 to TRBJ1-1, with 11 bases that match TRBD1. Germline V gene sequence: CDR1 SEHNR, CDR2 FQNEAQ (reference sequence). This CDR3 has 15 residues. The V gene end was trimmed by 1 base and the J gene end by 5 bases; junction bases not matched to a gene: 3. CDR3: CASSLGGDRGTEAFF. The CDR3 coding sequence is TGTGCCAGCAGCTTAGGAGGGGACAGGGGGACTGAAGCTTTCTTT.

J is TRBJ2-1 and V is TRBV29-1, with D possibly being TRBD1 (5 bases). Between the trimmed V and J ends, which lost 6 bases and 15 bases, there was a span of 18 bases. Germline assignment: CDR1 SQVTM and CDR2 ANQGSEA. This CDR3 region has 11 residues. The CDR3 coding sequence is TGCAGCGTCGTGCGTGGGGCTGGGTGGTTCTTC. Its translation: CSVVRGAGWFF.

This chain joins TRBV7-9 and TRBJ1-4; 11 bases fit TRBD1. The V gene end was trimmed by 5 bases and the J gene end by 8 bases; junction bases not matched to a gene: 7. Germline-derived CDR1 and CDR2 are SEHNR and FQNEAQ (reference sequence). The CDR3 extends over 15 amino acids. Written as DNA, the CDR3 is TGTGCCAGCAGCCTACGGACAGGGGGCGACGAAAAACTGTTTTTT. This gives the protein CASSLRTGGDEKLFF. Together with reference TRBV7-9 and TRBJ1-4, the CDR3 gives the full variable domain: DTGVSQNPRHKITKRGQNVTFRCDPISEHNRLYWYRQTLGQGPEFLTYFQNEAQLEKSRLLSDRFSAERPKGSFSTLEIQRTEQGDSAMYLCASSLRTGGDEKLFFGSGTQLSVL.

CDR3 coding DNA: TGTGCCTGGAGTGTACAGGGGCGGGGCAATCAGCCCCAGCATTTT. This sequence encodes CAWSVQGRGNQPQHF. The chain uses TRBV30 and TRBJ1-5; 7 bases fit TRBD1. The CDR3 is 15 amino acids. Germline V lookup: CDR1 GTSNPN, CDR2 SVGIG (reference sequence). The J segment lost 2 bases and the V segment lost 0 bases, leaving 4 bases of the junction unmatched.

The chain combines TRBV6-5 with TRBJ1-1; 8 nucleotides match TRBD1. Germline-derived CDR1 and CDR2 are MNHEY and SVGAGI. With 6 bases clipped from V and 3 bases from J, the junction kept 9 bases outside the gene matches. The CDR3 consists of 15 residues. The DNA of the CDR3 is TGTGCCAGCAGGCCTACAGGGGGGATGGACACTGAAGCTTTCTTT. It translates to CASRPTGGMDTEAFF.

CDR3 loop: CASSLEPGLGNTIYF. The CDR3 coding sequence is TGTGCCAGCAGCTTAGAGCCGGGACTTGGAAACACCATATATTTT. This sequence joins TRBV7-2 and TRBJ1-3; tentative D call: TRBD1 (5 bases). CDR1 and CDR2 from the germline V gene are SGHTA and FQGNSA. The CDR3 is 15 residues long. V was trimmed by 1 base and J by 3 bases, leaving 10 bases between them.

The genes are TRBV15 and TRBJ1-1; no firm D call. Deletions cut 0 bases from V and 4 bases from J, with 6 bases between. The CDR3 length is 13 residues. CDR1 and CDR2 (germline): LNHNV, YYDKDF (reference sequence). The CDR3 DNA reads as TGTGCCACCAGCAGAGAGAAGAGCACTGAAGCTTTCTTT. Its protein is CATSREKSTEAFF.

V and J are TRBV6-6 and TRBJ2-2, with a tentative D call TRBD1 (5 bases). The CDR3 runs to 16 residues. CDR1 is MNHNY, CDR2 SVGAGI, per germline (reference sequence). V lost 6 bases, J lost 5 bases, and 19 bases lay in between. CDR3 region: CASRLQAPRKTGELFF. CDR3 in DNA: TGTGCCAGCAGGCTACAGGCACCGAGGAAAACCGGGGAGCTGTTTTTT.

This clone was recorded once. The rearrangement links TRBV3-1 (or the pseudogene TRBV3-2) to TRBJ1-2, with 10 bases matching TRBD1. The CDR3 loop spans 14 amino acids. Germline CDR1 LGHDT, CDR2 YNNKEL (reference sequence). V was pared by 4 bases and J by 10 bases, with 9 bases of the junction left unmatched. CDR3 sequence: CASSRQGQGSVYTF. CDR3 nucleotide sequence: TGTGCCAGCAGCCGACAGGGACAGGGGAGCGTCTACACCTTC.

The V and J genes are TRBV21-1 and TRBJ2-3; the table gives TRBD2 as D, unverified against the DNA. TRBV21-1 is listed as a pseudogene. There are 15 residues in the CDR3. CDR3 DNA sequence: TGTGCCAGCAGCCGCCCGGAGGGGCAGGGAGATACGCAGTATTTT. Translation gives CASSRPEGQGDTQYF.

This clone was found once. The chain recombines TRBV6-2 or TRBV6-3 with TRBJ2-3; D unresolved. Between the trimmed V and J ends, which lost 2 bases and 3 bases, there was a span of 9 bases. CDR1 is MNHEY, CDR2 SVGEGT, per germline. This CDR3 is 14 amino acids long. The CDR3 spells CASSYTLRTDTQYF. For the CDR3, the DNA is TGTGCCAGCAGTTACACACTAAGGACAGATACGCAGTATTTT.

The genes are TRBV9 and TRBJ1-2; 12 bases are shared with TRBD1. Looked up from germline, CDR1 is SGDLS and CDR2 is YYNGEE. V lost 3 bases to trimming and J lost 8 bases; unmatched junction nucleotides: 11. The CDR3 has 16 residues. The CDR3 DNA sequence: TGTGCCAGCAGCGCCGGGACAGGGGGCCTCCTATGGGGCTACACCTTC. It encodes CASSAGTGGLLWGYTF.

The V and J genes are TRBV6-6 and TRBJ1-4, with no clear D. Looked up from germline, CDR1 is MNHNY and CDR2 is SVGAGI (reference sequence). The CDR3 loop spans 15 amino acids. Trimming took 6 bases from V and 5 from J, leaving 16 bases between them. CDR3 amino acids: CASRTRQDINEKLFF. CDR3 bases: TGTGCCAGCAGGACCAGACAAGACATAAATGAAAAACTGTTTTTT.

This clone has just one count. This chain uses TRBV20-1 with TRBJ2-5; TRBD2 matches 9 bases. The J segment lost 5 bases and the V segment lost 3 bases, leaving 10 bases of the junction unmatched. Germline CDR1 DFQATT, CDR2 SNEGSKA (reference sequence). The CDR3 extends over 15 amino acids. CDR3 nucleotide sequence: TGCAGTGCTAGTGTAGCGGGAGATAATCGGGAGACCCAGTACTTC. It specifies CSASVAGDNRETQYF.

V is TRBV5-5 and J is TRBJ2-3; possibly TRBD1 for D (5 bases). Trimming took 5 bases from V and 2 from J, leaving 15 bases between them. CDR3 length equals 15 residues. Germline V gives CDR1 SGHKS, CDR2 YYEKEE (reference sequence). The CDR3 region is CASRPQARATDTQYF. Here the CDR3 DNA reads TGTGCCAGCAGACCACAGGCTAGGGCCACAGATACGCAGTATTTT.

This chain links TRBV5-1 with TRBJ2-1, with 10 bases identical to TRBD2. V shed 0 bases and J 7 bases; nucleotides not matched to a gene: 4. This CDR3 comprises 15 residues. Per the germline V gene, CDR1 is SGHRS and CDR2 is YFSETQ. CDR3 sequence (DNA): TGCGCCAGCAGCTTGGGAGCGGGGGGGCTTAATGAGCAGTTCTTC. It is translated as CASSLGAGGLNEQFF.

This chain connects TRBV5-1 to TRBJ1-2; TRBD1 is a possible D gene (6 bases). The CDR3 has 16 amino acids. V was cut by 0 bases and J by 3 bases, with 15 bases left in between. Germline V lookup: CDR1 SGHRS, CDR2 YFSETQ. CDR3 sequence (DNA): TGCGCCAGCAGCTTGGATCCCGGCAGGGGAGACTATGGCTACACCTTC. Its protein product is CASSLDPGRGDYGYTF.